This T cell receptor beta chain originates from a study of vaccination and CD4 T cells after COVID-19. Whole-study findings and limits: The study examined relatively few convalescent patients and included no early post-infection timepoints.

Notes on this clonotype: What it binds is not known.

Treatment noted: approximately nine-day PBMC culture with coronavirus spike peptide pools or control peptides (ViraFEST assay). ViraFEST used peptide pools to expand antigen-specific T cells and subsequently sequenced their TCRs. Positive PCR tests dated from March to December 2020, predating US Alpha, Beta and Delta variants. The CDR3 is made up of 15 amino acids. Trimming shortened V by 6 bases and J by 4 bases, and 18 bases separated the two germline ends. Cultured CD4+ T cell DNA was sequenced using the Oncomine TCR Beta short-read assay. MiXCR was run by TCRdb on the PCR reads, yielding one entry per CDR3 protein. The profile shows more than 12,000 distinct CDR3 sequences, about 55% of them singletons.

The source is a human donor who had recovered from COVID-19. This chain uses TRBV12-3 or TRBV12-4 with TRBJ1-2, with D possibly TRBD1 on 5 matching bases. The source was CD4+ T cells from blood, cultured in vitro, collected before SARS-CoV-2 vaccination. Here the CDR3 DNA reads TGTGCCAGCAGCCAAACCCCAGGGTCGGGCTATGGCTACACCTTC. It specifies CASSQTPGSGYGYTF.